One TCR beta chain is described in this entry. This specimen comes from a study of blood T cell repertoires in COVID-19. Sequencing was performed with immunoSEQ multiplex PCR; in TCRdb, only in-frame clones are kept and a portion is missing. The sample shows about 200,000 clones, 70% to 90% of them seen only once. Germline CDR1 is SGHTS and CDR2 is YDEGEE. This CDR3 comprises 15 residues. V lost 3 bases and J lost 3; bases outside the gene matches: 2. The chain recombines TRBV5-8 with TRBJ2-1; the match to TRBD2 covers 11 bases. The sequenced sample was peripheral blood. The receptor was isolated from a man aged 55 to 69 with acute or convalescent COVID-19. CDR3 sequence (DNA): TGTGCCAGCAGCTCAGGGACTAGCGGCTACAATGAGCAGTTCTTC. Its translation: CASSSGTSGYNEQFF.